One and the same sample provided the 2 T cell receptor beta chains below, sequenced in a study of blood T cell repertoires in COVID-19. Clones were sequenced by immunoSEQ multiplex PCR, and TCRdb holds only the in-frame ones, with some missing. The sample lists over 100,000 clones; 82% were seen once. Sequenced: peripheral blood. The source is a woman between 65 and 79 years old with acute or convalescent COVID-19.

The chain couples TRBV3-1 (or the pseudogene TRBV3-2) to TRBJ1-6, with TRBD1 matching over 7 bases. Trimming took 4 bases from V and 4 from J; bases not matched to a gene: 4. This CDR3 contains 15 residues. Per the germline V gene, CDR1 is LGHDT and CDR2 is YNNKEL (reference sequence). The CDR3 coding sequence is TGTGCCAGCAGCCCCTCCAGGGGGTATAATTCACCCCTCCACTTT. Its translation: CASSPSRGYNSPLHF.

The rearrangement links TRBV16 to TRBJ1-1; D perhaps matches TRBD1 (5 bases). CDR3 size: 16 residues. V was trimmed by 1 base and J by 1 base, leaving 13 bases between them. Germline loops: CDR1 KGHSY, CDR2 FQNENV. The CDR3 loop is CASSQWGEIANTEAFF. The CDR3 DNA reads TGTGCCAGCAGCCAATGGGGGGAGATAGCGAACACTGAAGCTTTCTTT.